One sample yielded the 25 T cell receptor beta chains listed below, sequenced in a study of technical replicates of blood from several donors. Method: immunoSEQ multiplex PCR; TCRdb's copy keeps in-frame clones and lacks some. The sample contains 70,000 to 75,000 clones, 95% of which appear only once. The sample taken for sequencing was T cells isolated from PBMCs. The source is a human donor in good health.

The chain links TRBV4-2 to TRBJ2-1; possibly TRBD2 for D (5 bases). Trimming stripped 0 bases from V and 8 bases from J, with 5 bases between. The CDR3 has 12 residues. Germline values: CDR1 LGHNA, CDR2 YNFKEQ. The DNA for the CDR3 is TGTGCCAGCAGCCAAGAGCGGGATGAGCAGTTCTTC. Translation gives CASSQERDEQFF.

The J gene is TRBJ1-4, the V gene TRBV29-1; D call uncertain. From germline, CDR1 is SQVTM and CDR2 ANQGSEA. V dropped 7 bases and J dropped 6 bases, with 9 bases sitting between them. This CDR3 region has 11 residues. As DNA, the CDR3 is TGCAGCGCCATGAGGGATGAAAAACTGTTTTTT. This codes for CSAMRDEKLFF.

The rearrangement uses TRBV11-3 and TRBJ2-3, with TRBD1 matching over 8 bases. Germline values: CDR1 SGHNT, CDR2 YENEEA. With V trimmed by 5 bases and J by 9 bases, 16 bases remained unmatched. This CDR3 spans 16 amino acids. CDR3 protein: CASSRLAGTGVWTQYF. For the CDR3, the DNA is TGTGCCAGCAGCCGTCTAGCCGGGACAGGCGTGTGGACGCAGTATTTT.

This clone was seen only once. V and J are TRBV19 and TRBJ1-2; 7 positions match TRBD1. After removal of 1 base from V and 3 bases from J, the junction contained 2 bases not matched to a gene. This CDR3 contains 14 residues. CDR1 is LNHDA, CDR2 SQIVND, per germline (reference sequence). CDR3 in amino acids: CASSIATGHYGYTF. CDR3 in DNA: TGTGCCAGTAGTATAGCGACAGGGCACTATGGCTACACCTTC.

This rearrangement joins TRBV28 to TRBJ2-2; TRBD1 might be the D (6 bases). CDR1 is MDHEN and CDR2 is SYDVKM in the germline V gene. V dropped 4 bases and J dropped 6 bases, with 12 bases sitting between them. CDR3 length equals 14 residues. The CDR3 DNA follows: TGTGCCAGCAGTTCAGGGGTCCAGGCCGGGGAGCTGTTTTTT. Its protein product is CASSSGVQAGELFF.

The rearrangement links TRBV5-4 to TRBJ1-2, with D unresolved. The CDR3 length is 15 residues. From germline, CDR1 is SGHNT and CDR2 YYREEE (reference sequence). Trimming cost V 2 bases and J 0 bases, with 11 bases left between them. CDR3 loop: CASSLERIPNYGYTF. The CDR3, as DNA: TGTGCCAGCAGCTTAGAGAGAATTCCTAACTATGGCTACACCTTC. Full variable domain (remainder filled in from reference TRBV5-4 and TRBJ1-2): ETGVTQSPTHLIKTRGQQVTLRCSSQSGHNTVSWYQQALGQGPQFIFQYYREEENGRGNFPPRFSGLQFPNYSSELNVNALELDDSALYLCASSLERIPNYGYTFGSGTRLTVV.

The CDR3 DNA follows: TGTGCCAGTAGTATAAGGGGACAAAAGTACACCTTC. This translates into CASSIRGQKYTF. The gene calls are TRBV19 and TRBJ1-2, with D possibly TRBD1 on 6 matching bases. The CDR3 runs 12 residues. Germline assignment: CDR1 LNHDA and CDR2 SQIVND (reference sequence). V shed 2 bases and J shed 11 bases, with 12 bases lying between them.

This clone was recorded once. V usage is TRBV2 and J usage is TRBJ1-2; D unresolved. This CDR3 region has 13 residues. Trimming shortened V by 11 bases and J by 8 bases, and 21 bases separated the two germline ends. The germline gives CDR1 SNHLY, CDR2 FYNNEI. Here the CDR3 reads CAQLKTVARGYTF. The CDR3 region has the DNA TGTGCCCAGCTTAAAACAGTAGCGCGGGGCTACACCTTC.

This rearrangement joins TRBV30 to TRBJ1-1; D may be TRBD1 (6 bases). Germline assignment: CDR1 GTSNPN and CDR2 SVGIG (reference sequence). V was cut by 2 bases and J by 5 bases, with 12 bases left in between. The CDR3 totals 13 residues. The CDR3 DNA reads as TGTGCCTGGAGTTCCGGGGGGCCGACTGAAGCTTTCTTT. Its protein product is CAWSSGGPTEAFF.

This rearrangement joins TRBV7-5 to TRBJ1-5; no DNA check was done on the table's D call, TRBD1. TRBV7-5 is classified as a pseudogene. The CDR3 loop spans 15 amino acids. This CDR3 reads CVRSLAGPSNQPQHF. The CDR3 bases are TGTGTCAGAAGCTTAGCGGGGCCGAGCAATCAGCCCCAGCATTTT.

Here the CDR3 reads CASSPQGETQYF. CDR3 in DNA: TGTGCCAGCTCACCACAGGGGGAGACCCAGTACTTC. The genes are TRBV18 and TRBJ2-5, with a weak D call TRBD1 (5 bases). The CDR3 has 12 amino acids. Germline V gives CDR1 KGHSH, CDR2 LQKENI. The V end was cut by 1 base, the J end by 5 bases, with 5 bases between.

This chain links TRBV6-6 with TRBJ2-3; no clear D. The length of the CDR3 is 13 residues. Deletions cut 6 bases from V and 2 bases from J, with 9 bases between. Germline assignment: CDR1 MNHNY and CDR2 SVGAGI (reference sequence). CDR3 in amino acids: CASSLEITDTQYF. The CDR3 DNA is TGTGCCAGCAGCCTAGAGATCACAGATACGCAGTATTTT.

The V and J genes are TRBV18 and TRBJ1-2; the D is unclear. V was cut by 6 bases and J by 6 bases, with 20 bases left in between. Germline CDR1 reads KGHSH; CDR2 reads LQKENI. The CDR3 has 15 residues. The CDR3 loop is CASSFPSFERNGYTF. The CDR3 DNA follows: TGTGCCAGCTCTTTTCCCTCGTTCGAGCGAAATGGCTACACCTTC. The full variable domain, rest sourced from reference TRBV18 and TRBJ1-2, is NAGVMQNPRHLVRRRGQEARLRCSPMKGHSHVYWYRQLPEEGLKFMVYLQKENIIDESGMPKERFSAEFPKEGPSILRIQQVVRGDSAAYFCASSFPSFERNGYTFGSGTRLTVV.

The chain recombines TRBV25-1 with TRBJ2-5; TRBD2 might be the D (5 bases). Trimming pared 1 base from V and 4 bases from J, leaving 10 bases between. Germline V gene lookup returns CDR1 MGHDK and CDR2 SYGVNS. This CDR3 is built from 14 residues. CDR3 bases: TGTGCCAGCAGTGAATCGTCAGGACTAGAGACCCAGTACTTC. Its translation: CASSESSGLETQYF. The full variable domain, rest sourced from reference TRBV25-1 and TRBJ2-5, is EADIYQTPRYLVIGTGKKITLECSQTMGHDKMYWYQQDPGMELHLIHYSYGVNSTEKGDLSSESTVSRIRTEHFPLTLESARPSHTSQYLCASSESSGLETQYFGPGTRLLVL.

The rearrangement uses TRBV11-3 and TRBJ2-5, with a weak D call TRBD1 (6 bases). The CDR3 consists of 13 residues. Trimming removed 6 bases from V and 4 bases from J, with 12 bases in between. Germline V gene data show CDR1 as SGHNT and CDR2 as YENEEA. DNA for the CDR3: TGTGCCAGCAGTACCGAGGGGGTAGAGACCCAGTACTTC. This encodes CASSTEGVETQYF.

The genes are TRBV4-1 and TRBJ2-1; D gene ambiguous. The CDR3 extends over 15 amino acids. Trimming left V 0 bases short and J 9 bases short, with 15 bases between. The germline gives CDR1 MGHRA, CDR2 YSYEKL. Here the CDR3 DNA reads TGCGCCAGCAGCCAAGAATATCCCGGGTACGGTGAGCAGTTCTTC. This translates into CASSQEYPGYGEQFF.

The chain combines TRBV7-2 with TRBJ2-3, with 14 bases aligning to TRBD2. The J segment lost 8 bases and the V segment lost 3 bases, leaving 10 bases of the junction unmatched. Germline-derived CDR1 and CDR2 are SGHTA and FQGNSA. CDR3 length: 17 residues. The chain's CDR3 is CASSFWRTSGRTTTQYF. In nucleotides, the CDR3 is TGTGCCAGCAGCTTCTGGAGGACTAGCGGGAGGACAACTACGCAGTATTTT.

V gene TRBV19 combines with J gene TRBJ2-3; D is possibly TRBD1 (6 bases). CDR3 size: 15 residues. Germline V CDR1 and CDR2: LNHDA, SQIVND (reference sequence). V lost 6 bases, J lost 3 bases, and 16 bases lay in between. The DNA of the CDR3 is TGTGCCAGTAGCCAGGGGCCTGGGGTAACAGATACGCAGTATTTT. This encodes CASSQGPGVTDTQYF. Full variable domain (outside the CDR3, taken from reference TRBV19 and TRBJ2-3): DGGITQSPKYLFRKEGQNVTLSCEQNLNHDAMYWYRQDPGQGLRLIYYSQIVNDFQKGDIAEGYSVSREKKESFPLTVTSAQKNPTAFYLCASSQGPGVTDTQYFGPGTRLTVL.

The V and J genes are TRBV4-2 and TRBJ1-1, with D unclear. Germline CDR1 reads LGHNA; CDR2 reads YNFKEQ. The V end lost 0 bases, the J end lost 10 bases, and 12 bases lay between the germline ends. The CDR3 spans 13 residues. As DNA, the CDR3 is TGTGCCAGCAGCCAAGATCCCGCAGAGGCAGCTTTCTTT. Its protein is CASSQDPAEAAFF.

The chain couples TRBV5-1 to TRBJ2-2; TRBD1 aligns across 10 bases. V was clipped by 0 bases and J by 3 bases; unmatched bases: 8. CDR1 is SGHRS, CDR2 YFSETQ, per germline. The CDR3 is 18 amino acids. CDR3 nucleotide sequence: TGCGCCAGCAGCTTGGATCAGACAGGGGGCGACGACACCGGGGAGCTGTTTTTT. Translation: CASSLDQTGGDDTGELFF.

This rearrangement joins TRBV27 to TRBJ2-1; 10 nucleotides agree with TRBD1. The junction had 1 base not matched to a gene; V was cut back by 3 bases and J by 5 bases. Germline V gene data show CDR1 as MNHEY and CDR2 as SMNVEV (reference sequence). This CDR3 is 14 amino acids long. Here the CDR3 reads CASSFGTGDNEQFF. The CDR3 DNA sequence: TGTGCCAGCAGTTTCGGGACAGGGGACAATGAGCAGTTCTTC.

V and J are TRBV14 and TRBJ1-1; no clear D gene. V was cut by 6 bases and J by 6 bases, with 20 bases left in between. CDR1 and CDR2 from the germline V gene are SGHDN and FVKESK. CDR3 length: 15 amino acids. The CDR3 coding sequence is TGTGCCAGCAGTCAACGGGATAGCAAGTGGGCTGAAGCTTTCTTT. Amino acid sequence: CASSQRDSKWAEAFF.

V gene TRBV11-3 combines with J gene TRBJ2-1; D remains unclear. Germline-derived CDR1 and CDR2 are SGHNT and YENEEA. The CDR3 covers 13 residues. V was cut by 4 bases and J by 10 bases, with 14 bases left in between. The CDR3 region is CASSYPGSHEQFF. CDR3 DNA: TGTGCCAGCAGCTACCCAGGTTCCCACGAGCAGTTCTTC.

This clone was recorded once. The chain has TRBV10-3 and TRBJ2-2; D remains ambiguous. This CDR3 is built from 12 residues. The germline V gene encodes CDR1 ENHRY and CDR2 SYGVKD. Trimming left V 9 bases short and J 5 bases short, with 10 bases between. CDR3 nucleotide sequence: TGTGCCATGAGACGGGTTACCGGGGAGCTGTTTTTT. As protein: CAMRRVTGELFF.

The count of this clone is one. This rearrangement joins TRBV21-1 to TRBJ1-4; TRBD1 is the table's D call, not checked against the DNA. TRBV21-1 is termed a pseudogene. The CDR3 is made up of 17 amino acids. CDR3 sequence (DNA): TGTGCCAGCAGCATTCAGGGGACCGTTCGCCACAGAGAAAAACTGTTTTTT. This encodes CASSIQGTVRHREKLFF.